This T cell receptor beta chain appears in the sequencing data of a study of T cell changes during pregnancy in multiple sclerosis. Trimming left V 6 bases short and J 2 bases short, with 15 bases between. The germline V gene has CDR1 ENHRY and CDR2 SYGVKD. The CDR3 sequence is 15 residues long. Profiling relied on immunoSEQ multiplex PCR, and the TCRdb table lists in-frame clones only, not all of them. The table lists about 93,000 clones, almost 95% of them singletons, with approximately 2% in the top ten. The TCR sequence derives from a female donor with multiple sclerosis, enrolled in a pregnancy study. The chain carries TRBV10-3 and TRBJ2-3; D perhaps matches TRBD1 (6 bases). The source was peripheral blood, collected after pregnancy. CDR3 nucleotide sequence: TGTGCCATCAGCCCCGGGACACACAACACAGATACGCAGTATTTT. This sequence encodes CAISPGTHNTDTQYF.